This entry lists 18 T cell receptor beta chains sequenced from one sample in a study of vaccination effects on CD4 cells after COVID-19. No antigen has been assigned to these receptors. TCRdb's copy holds only in-frame clones and misses some; the assay was immunoSEQ multiplex PCR. Of roughly 59,000 clones in the sample, just under 80% were seen once. Antigen-specific CD4+ T cell clonotypes were called by their expansion after viral peptide-pool culture in ViraFEST. Having been cultured for around nine days, the cells underwent CD4+ T cell isolation. All participants had two doses of either the BNT162b2 or mRNA-1273 vaccine. Sequences were derived from CD4+ T cells from PBMCs cultured with HCoV-OC43 spike peptides, sampled after COVID-19 vaccination. Subset described: HCoV-OC43 spike overlapping peptide pool stimulation. The source of these receptors is a human donor who received a COVID-19 vaccine.

The genes are TRBV30 and TRBJ1-6; D gene ambiguous. V was cut by 2 bases and J by 3 bases, with 17 bases left in between. This CDR3 spans 17 amino acids. CDR1 and CDR2 (germline): GTSNPN, SVGIG (reference sequence). CDR3 sequence reads: CAWSLWLAGIYNSPLHF. In DNA form, the CDR3 reads TGTGCCTGGAGTCTTTGGTTGGCGGGAATCTATAATTCACCCCTCCACTTT. Filled out from reference TRBV30 and TRBJ1-6, the complete variable domain reads SQTIHQWPATLVQPVGSPLSLECTVEGTSNPNLYWYRQAAGRGLQLLFYSVGIGQISSEVPQNLSASRPQDRQFILSSKKLLLSDSGFYLCAWSLWLAGIYNSPLHFGNGTRLTVT.

J is TRBJ1-1 and V is TRBV6-2 or TRBV6-3; D remains unclear. Per the germline V gene, CDR1 is MNHEY and CDR2 is SVGEGT. The V end was cut by 2 bases, the J end by 5 bases, with 15 bases between. The CDR3 is 15 residues long. The CDR3 is CASSYPRSGKTEAFF. Here the CDR3 DNA reads TGTGCCAGCAGTTACCCCCGCAGTGGGAAGACTGAAGCTTTCTTT.

This clone has a handful of counts. This chain joins TRBV14 and TRBJ2-1; a weak D match, TRBD1 (6 bases). V lost 0 bases, J lost 7 bases, and 7 bases lay in between. This CDR3 is built from 13 residues. The germline V gene encodes CDR1 SGHDN and CDR2 FVKESK. DNA of the CDR3: TGTGCCAGCAGCCAAGACAGGGGAAATGAGCAGTTCTTC. It specifies CASSQDRGNEQFF.

This chain links TRBV18 with TRBJ2-3; unclear D gene. CDR3 size: 12 residues. Trimming removed 3 bases from V and 5 bases from J, with 6 bases in between. The V gene's germline CDR1 is KGHSH and CDR2 LQKENI. CDR3 amino acids: CASSPVQDTQYF. CDR3 nucleotides: TGTGCCAGCTCACCGGTGCAAGATACGCAGTATTTT.

J is TRBJ1-4 and V is TRBV9, with a weak D call TRBD1 (6 bases). The CDR3 covers 14 residues. With 4 bases removed from V and 8 bases from J, the gap between germline ends came to 15 bases. Germline V gene data show CDR1 as SGDLS and CDR2 as YYNGEE. The CDR3 region is CASSKAGAAEKLFF. CDR3 DNA sequence: TGTGCCAGCAGCAAAGCGGGGGCAGCGGAAAAACTGTTTTTT.

The sample holds a few counts of this clone. The chain links TRBV7-9 to TRBJ2-7; 12 bases line up with TRBD2. The CDR3 runs to 14 residues. Germline V gives CDR1 SEHNR, CDR2 FQNEAQ (reference sequence). The junction had 7 bases not matched to a gene; V was cut back by 6 bases and J by 7 bases. The CDR3 DNA reads as TGTGCCAGCAGTCCTAGCGGGGGGGCTCGTGAGCAGTACGTC. Translating gives CASSPSGGAREQYV.

The rearrangement links TRBV6-5 to TRBJ2-7; D not resolved. The CDR3 runs to 14 residues. CDR1 is MNHEY, CDR2 SVGAGI, per germline. Trimming removed 10 bases at V and 2 bases at J, with 18 bases between. CDR3 sequence: CATKTGPTTYEQYV. CDR3 nucleotide sequence: TGTGCCACCAAAACTGGACCCACAACCTACGAGCAGTACGTC.

CDR3 sequence: CASSSKGLATDTQYF. DNA for the CDR3: TGTGCCAGCAGCTCCAAGGGACTAGCTACAGATACGCAGTATTTT. The chain uses TRBV7-3 and TRBJ2-3; 9 nucleotides line up with TRBD2. The CDR3 has 15 amino acids. In germline, CDR1 is SGHTA, CDR2 FQGTGA. V gave up 4 bases and J gave up 3 bases; unmatched junction bases: 5.

This chain uses TRBV7-9 with TRBJ1-4; D is perhaps TRBD1 (5 bases). Germline CDR1 and CDR2: SEHNR and FQNEAQ (reference sequence). CDR3 length: 15 amino acids. Trimming stripped 1 base from V and 3 bases from J, with 9 bases between. The CDR3 spells CASSLVQGANEKLFF. In DNA form, the CDR3 reads TGTGCCAGCAGCTTAGTACAAGGGGCTAATGAAAAACTGTTTTTT.

V is TRBV20-1 and J is TRBJ2-1, with D hard to call. Germline CDR1 DFQATT, CDR2 SNEGSKA (reference sequence). Trimming left V 3 bases short and J 3 bases short, with 6 bases between. This CDR3 contains 12 residues. The CDR3 DNA sequence: TGCAGTGCTAGTGCAGGCTACAATGAGCAGTTCTTC. Residues: CSASAGYNEQFF.

This clone was counted once. The V gene is TRBV5-6, the J gene TRBJ2-1; 11 bases fit TRBD2. V lost 3 bases, J lost 7 bases, and 6 bases stayed unmatched. The length of the CDR3 is 15 residues. Germline V gene sequence: CDR1 SGHDT, CDR2 YYEEEE. The DNA of the CDR3 is TGTGCCAGCAGCTATCCTAGCGGGGGGAAGAATGAGCAGTTCTTC. Translated, it gives CASSYPSGGKNEQFF.

This clone is a singleton in its sample. V gene TRBV7-2 combines with J gene TRBJ1-1; a weak D match, TRBD1 (5 bases). The CDR3 is 13 amino acids. Germline V gene lookup returns CDR1 SGHTA and CDR2 FQGNSA. Trimming shortened V by 3 bases and J by 11 bases, and 16 bases separated the two germline ends. For the CDR3, the DNA is TGTGCCAGCAGCTTGGACAAACAGATATGGGCTTTCTTT. This translates into CASSLDKQIWAFF.

The rearrangement links TRBV18 to TRBJ2-5; no definite D call. Deletions cut 3 bases from V and 2 bases from J, with 13 bases between. The germline CDR1 and CDR2 sequences are KGHSH and LQKENI. The CDR3 is 15 amino acids. CDR3 in DNA: TGTGCCAGCTCACCCCTCCAGCACCCGCAAGAGACCCAGTACTTC. It codes for CASSPLQHPQETQYF.

This sequence joins TRBV12-3 or TRBV12-4 and TRBJ1-2, with D possibly matching TRBD1 (5 bases). There are 12 residues in the CDR3. The V and J ends lost 7 bases and 6 bases respectively, with 12 bases between them. DNA of the CDR3: TGTGCCAGCAACAGGCCCCTGAATGGCTACACCTTC. This gives the protein CASNRPLNGYTF.

This clone was observed a single time. The chain joins TRBV10-3 to TRBJ1-1; D is possibly TRBD1 (5 bases). The CDR3 length is 13 residues. CDR1 ENHRY and CDR2 SYGVKD come from the germline V gene. Trimming took 6 bases from V and 7 from J, leaving 15 bases between them. For the CDR3, the DNA is TGTGCCATCAGGGGGGAGGTCGACGGTGAAGCTTTCTTT. Its translation: CAIRGEVDGEAFF.

This clone is a singleton in its sample. V is TRBV7-2 and J is TRBJ1-1; weak D call: TRBD1 (5 bases). Trimming stripped 5 bases from V and 5 bases from J, with 24 bases between. This CDR3 comprises 17 residues. The germline V gene encodes CDR1 SGHTA and CDR2 FQGNSA. CDR3 residues: CASSRRGVRDSITEAFF. The CDR3 DNA reads TGTGCCAGCAGCCGCCGAGGGGTCAGGGACTCGATTACTGAAGCTTTCTTT.

CDR3 in DNA: TGTGCCAGCAGGACAGGGTTCACCTATAATTCACCCCTCCACTTT. It is translated as CASRTGFTYNSPLHF. The chain is built from TRBV6-5 and TRBJ1-6, with 7 bases matching TRBD1. The V and J ends lost 6 bases and 2 bases, in that order; junction bases with no gene match: 4. The CDR3 has 15 amino acids. Germline V CDR1 and CDR2: MNHEY, SVGAGI.

This sequence joins TRBV15 and TRBJ2-7; D remains ambiguous. V gave up 0 bases and J gave up 3 bases, with 12 bases separating them. The V gene's germline CDR1 is LNHNV and CDR2 YYDKDF (reference sequence). This CDR3 contains 15 residues. The CDR3 reads CATSRDFNSLYEQYV. CDR3 coding DNA: TGTGCCACCAGCAGAGATTTCAACAGTCTCTACGAGCAGTACGTC.